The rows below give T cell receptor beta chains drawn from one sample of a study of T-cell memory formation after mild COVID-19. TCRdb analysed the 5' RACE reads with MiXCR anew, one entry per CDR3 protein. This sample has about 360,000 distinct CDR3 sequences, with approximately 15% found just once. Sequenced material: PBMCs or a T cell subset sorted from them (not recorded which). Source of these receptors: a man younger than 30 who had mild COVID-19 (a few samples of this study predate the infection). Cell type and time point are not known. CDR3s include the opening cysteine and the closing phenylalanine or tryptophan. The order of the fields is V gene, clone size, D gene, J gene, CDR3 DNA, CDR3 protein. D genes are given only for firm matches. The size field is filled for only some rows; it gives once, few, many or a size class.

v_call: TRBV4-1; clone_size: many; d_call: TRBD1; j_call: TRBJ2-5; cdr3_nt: TGCGCCAGCAGCCAAGATCTGGGGGCAGGGGGAGAGACCCAGTACTTC; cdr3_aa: CASSQDLGAGGETQYF
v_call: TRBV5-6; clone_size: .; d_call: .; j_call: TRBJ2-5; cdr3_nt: TGTGCCAGCAGTACGGGCATATGGGAGACCCAGTACTTC; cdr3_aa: CASSTGIWETQYF
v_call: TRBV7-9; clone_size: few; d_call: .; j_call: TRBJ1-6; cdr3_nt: TGTGCCAGCAGCTTATCGGGCGTCGGGAATTCACCCCTCCACTTT; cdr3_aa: CASSLSGVGNSPLHF
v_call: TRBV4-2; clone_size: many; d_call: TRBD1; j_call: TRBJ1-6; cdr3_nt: TGTGCCAGCAGACAGCGCCTCAAAGGACAGGGTAATTCACCCCTCCACTTT; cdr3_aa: CASRQRLKGQGNSPLHF
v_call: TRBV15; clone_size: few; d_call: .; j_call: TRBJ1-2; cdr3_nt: TGTGCCACCAGCGGAAGGGCTAACTATGGCTACACCTTC; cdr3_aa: CATSGRANYGYTF
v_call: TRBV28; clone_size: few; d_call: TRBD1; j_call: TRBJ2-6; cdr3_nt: TGTGCCAGCAGCCCCCAGACAGGGGTAGTGGCTGGGGCCAACGTCCTGACTTTC; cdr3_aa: CASSPQTGVVAGANVLTF
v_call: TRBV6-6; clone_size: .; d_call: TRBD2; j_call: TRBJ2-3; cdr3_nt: TGTGCCAGCAGGGGAGCGGGGGCAGATACGCAGTATTTT; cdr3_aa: CASRGAGADTQYF
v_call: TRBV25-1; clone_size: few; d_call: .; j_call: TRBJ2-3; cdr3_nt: TGTGCCAGTTTAGGGGGGCCCCCAGATACGCAGTATTTT; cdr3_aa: CASLGGPPDTQYF
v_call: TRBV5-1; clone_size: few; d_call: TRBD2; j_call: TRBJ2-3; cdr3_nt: TGCGCCAGCAGCACCGGACTAGCGGGGGGACGCACAGATACGCAGTATTTT; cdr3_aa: CASSTGLAGGRTDTQYF
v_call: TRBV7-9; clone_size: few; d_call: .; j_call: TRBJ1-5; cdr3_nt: TGTGCCAGCAGCTTAGGAAGTGGGGTCCAGCATTTT; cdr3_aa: CASSLGSGVQHF
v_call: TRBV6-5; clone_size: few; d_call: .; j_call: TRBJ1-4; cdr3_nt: TGTGCCAGCAGTTACTTGACAGCAACTAATGAAAAACTGTTTTTT; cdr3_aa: CASSYLTATNEKLFF
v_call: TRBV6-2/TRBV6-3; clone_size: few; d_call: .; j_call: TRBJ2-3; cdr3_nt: TGTGCCAGCAGTTACCCCGGGTGGCCTAGCACAGATACGCAGTATTTT; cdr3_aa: CASSYPGWPSTDTQYF
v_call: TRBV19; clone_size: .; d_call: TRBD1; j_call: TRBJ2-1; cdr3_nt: TGTGCCAGTAGTATTCGGGGTAGGCGACAGGGCCTATCCTACAATGAGCAGTTCTTC; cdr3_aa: CASSIRGRRQGLSYNEQFF
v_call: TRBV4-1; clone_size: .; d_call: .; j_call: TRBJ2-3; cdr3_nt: TGCGCCAGCAGCCTCCCCATGGGGGGCCATGATACGCAGTATTTT; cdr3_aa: CASSLPMGGHDTQYF
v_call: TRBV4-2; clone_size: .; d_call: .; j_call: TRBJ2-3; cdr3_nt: TGTGCCAGCAGCCAAGAACATTCGGGTAGAGATACGCAGTATTTT; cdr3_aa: CASSQEHSGRDTQYF
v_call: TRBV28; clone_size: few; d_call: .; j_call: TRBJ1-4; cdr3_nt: TGTGCCACCCAGGCCAGGGAAGAAAAACTGTTTTTT; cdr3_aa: CATQAREEKLFF
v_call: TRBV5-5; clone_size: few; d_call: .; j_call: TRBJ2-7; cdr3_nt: TGTCTTCGGAGGGTCTCCTACGAGCAGTACTTC; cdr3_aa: CLRRVSYEQYF
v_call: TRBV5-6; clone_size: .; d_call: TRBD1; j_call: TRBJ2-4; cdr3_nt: TGTGCCAGCAGCCGGACAGGGATCGCCAAAAACATTCAGTACTTC; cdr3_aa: CASSRTGIAKNIQYF
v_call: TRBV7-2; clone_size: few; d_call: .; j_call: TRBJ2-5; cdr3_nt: TGTGCCAGCAGCTTAGTGGGCAGGGAAGAGACCCAGTACTTC; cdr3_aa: CASSLVGREETQYF
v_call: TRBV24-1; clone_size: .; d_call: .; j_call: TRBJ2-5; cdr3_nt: TGTGCCACCAGTGACCCCAGAGGGGAGACCCAGTACTTC; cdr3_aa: CATSDPRGETQYF
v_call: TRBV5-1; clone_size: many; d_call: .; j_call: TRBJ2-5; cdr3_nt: TGCGCCAGCAGCTCGGTGGTTGGGGGCCAAGAGACCCAGTACTTC; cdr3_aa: CASSSVVGGQETQYF
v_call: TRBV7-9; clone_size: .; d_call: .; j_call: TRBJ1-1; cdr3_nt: TGTGCCAGCAGCTTTTCCCGCAATGAAAACACTGAAGCTTTCTTT; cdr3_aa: CASSFSRNENTEAFF
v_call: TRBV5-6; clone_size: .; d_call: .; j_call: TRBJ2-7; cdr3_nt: TGTGCCAGCAGCATCGGGGGTAGCTCCTACGAGCAGTACTTC; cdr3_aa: CASSIGGSSYEQYF
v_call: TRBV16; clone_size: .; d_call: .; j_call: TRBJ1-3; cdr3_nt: TGTGCCAGCAGCCAATCCAGGGGAAACACCATATATTTT; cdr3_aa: CASSQSRGNTIYF
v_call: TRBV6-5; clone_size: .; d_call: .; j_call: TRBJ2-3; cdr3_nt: TGTGCCAGCAGTTACTTCATTTTAGATACGCAGTATTTT; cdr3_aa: CASSYFILDTQYF
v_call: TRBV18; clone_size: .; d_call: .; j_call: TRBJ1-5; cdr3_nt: TGTGCCAGCTCCGTTAGGACAGCAAATCAGCCCCAGCATTTT; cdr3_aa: CASSVRTANQPQHF
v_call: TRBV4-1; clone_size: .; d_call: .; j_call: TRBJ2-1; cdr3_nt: TGCGCCAGCAGCCAAGAATGGGGCCCCGTTGAGCAGTTCTTC; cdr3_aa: CASSQEWGPVEQFF
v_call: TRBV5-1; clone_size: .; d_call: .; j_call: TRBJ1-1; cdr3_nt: TGCGCCAGCAGCTTGGCGCCGAACACTGAAGCTTTCTTT; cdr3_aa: CASSLAPNTEAFF
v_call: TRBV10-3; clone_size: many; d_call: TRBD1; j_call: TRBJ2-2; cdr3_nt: TGTGCCATCAGTGAATCCTGGCAGGGGGCGTTAGGTGGGGAGCTGTTTTTT; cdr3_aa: CAISESWQGALGGELFF
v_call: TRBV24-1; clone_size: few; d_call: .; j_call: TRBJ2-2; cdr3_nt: TGTGCCACCAGTGACGGAATCCGGGACATGAACACCGGGGAGCTGTTTTTT; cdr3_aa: CATSDGIRDMNTGELFF
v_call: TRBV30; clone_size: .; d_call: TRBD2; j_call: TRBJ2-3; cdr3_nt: TGTGCCTGGATAGGAGCGGGGGGTGCAGATACGCAGTATTTT; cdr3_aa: CAWIGAGGADTQYF
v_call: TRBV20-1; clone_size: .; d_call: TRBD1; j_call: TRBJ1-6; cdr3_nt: TGCAGTGCCCCCCAACCGGGACAGGGTTCACCCCTCCACTTT; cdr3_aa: CSAPQPGQGSPLHF
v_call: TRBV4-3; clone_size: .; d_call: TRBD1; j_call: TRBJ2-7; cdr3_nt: TGCGCCAGCAGCCACAAATACAGACAGGGGGCGTCTTACGAGCAGTACTTC; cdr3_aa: CASSHKYRQGASYEQYF
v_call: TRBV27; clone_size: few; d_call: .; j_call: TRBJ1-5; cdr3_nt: TGTGCCAGCAGTTTATCGGGGGGATGGCCCCAGCATTTT; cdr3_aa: CASSLSGGWPQHF
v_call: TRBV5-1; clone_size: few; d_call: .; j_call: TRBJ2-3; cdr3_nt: TGCGCCAGTGAATCGGCGGATACGCAGTATTTT; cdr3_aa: CASESADTQYF
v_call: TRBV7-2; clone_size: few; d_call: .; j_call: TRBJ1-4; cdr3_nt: TGTGCCAGCAGCAAGGGCCCCACTCCTAATGAAAAACTGTTTTTT; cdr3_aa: CASSKGPTPNEKLFF
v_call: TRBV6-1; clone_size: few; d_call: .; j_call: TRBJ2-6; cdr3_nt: TGTGCCAGCAGTGAAGGGTCCGGCCTTGGTAGCGGGGCCAACGTCCTGACTTTC; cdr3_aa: CASSEGSGLGSGANVLTF
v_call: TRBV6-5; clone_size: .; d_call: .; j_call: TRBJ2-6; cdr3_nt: TGTGCCAGCAGTACGGGGCTTGGGGCCAACGTCCTGACTTTC; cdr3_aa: CASSTGLGANVLTF
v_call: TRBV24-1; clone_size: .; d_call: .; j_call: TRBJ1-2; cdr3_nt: TGTGCCACCAGTGATCCGACGGGGGATGGCTACACCTTC; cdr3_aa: CATSDPTGDGYTF
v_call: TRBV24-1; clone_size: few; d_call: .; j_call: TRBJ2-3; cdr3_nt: TGTGCCACCAGTGATCCCGGGAAGGGTTCAGATACGCAGTATTTT; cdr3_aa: CATSDPGKGSDTQYF
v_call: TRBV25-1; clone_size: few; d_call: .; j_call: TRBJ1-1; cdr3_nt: TGTGCCAGCAGCCCGGGAGGTCTCAGGGGTTTCTTT; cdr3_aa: CASSPGGLRGFF
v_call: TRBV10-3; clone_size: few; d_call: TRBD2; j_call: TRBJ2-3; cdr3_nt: TGTGCCATCAGTTCCACTAGCGGGGGGGGCGCAGATACGCAGTATTTT; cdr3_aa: CAISSTSGGGADTQYF
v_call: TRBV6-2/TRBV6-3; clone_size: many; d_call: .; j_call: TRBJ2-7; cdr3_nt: TGTGCCAGCAGTTTTCACCCGACACCCTACGAGCAGTACTTC; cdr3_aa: CASSFHPTPYEQYF
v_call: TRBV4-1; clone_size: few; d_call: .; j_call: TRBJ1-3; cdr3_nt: TGCGCCAGCAGCCAGTTTACAGTGACTGGAAACACCATATATTTT; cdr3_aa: CASSQFTVTGNTIYF
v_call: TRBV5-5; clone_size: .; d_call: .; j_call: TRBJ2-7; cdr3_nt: TGTGCCAGCAGCCTCGTCCCCGCGGGGAGCTCCTACGAGCAGTACTTC; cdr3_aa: CASSLVPAGSSYEQYF
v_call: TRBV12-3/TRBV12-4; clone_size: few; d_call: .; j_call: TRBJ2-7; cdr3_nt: TGTGCCAGCAGTGTGGACCGCAACTACGAGCAGTACTTC; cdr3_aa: CASSVDRNYEQYF
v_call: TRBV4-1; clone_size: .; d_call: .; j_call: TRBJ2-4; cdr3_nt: TGCGCCAGCAGCCAAGGTCAAGGCCCTGCCAAAAACATTCAGTACTTC; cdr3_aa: CASSQGQGPAKNIQYF
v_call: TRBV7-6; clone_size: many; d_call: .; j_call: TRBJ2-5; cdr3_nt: TGTGCCAGCAGCTTAGGACGAGCCGGGACACAAGAGACCCAGTACTTC; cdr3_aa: CASSLGRAGTQETQYF
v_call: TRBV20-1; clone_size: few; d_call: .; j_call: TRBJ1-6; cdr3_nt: TGCAGTGCTAGAGCCGACACTACCGGGGCACCCCTCCACTTT; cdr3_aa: CSARADTTGAPLHF
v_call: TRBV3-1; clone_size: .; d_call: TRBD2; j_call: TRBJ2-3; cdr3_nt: TGTGCCAGCAGCCAGACTAGCTCTGGCACAGATACGCAGTATTTT; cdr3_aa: CASSQTSSGTDTQYF
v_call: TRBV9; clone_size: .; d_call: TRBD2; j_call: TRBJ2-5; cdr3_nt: TGTGCCAGCAGCGTAGGGCGGTTTAGCGGGTTGAAAGAGACCCAGTACTTC; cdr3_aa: CASSVGRFSGLKETQYF